This T cell receptor beta chain was identified in a study of identical twins. General study results and limits: Conclusions came from cross-sectional statistical analysis, not from following the same donors.

With regard to this clonotype: As yet, its antigen is unknown.

CDR1 is WSHSY, CDR2 SAAADI, per germline. The length of the CDR3 is 14 residues. V lost 8 bases to trimming and J lost 0 bases, with 11 bases between them. TCRdb itself ran the 5' RACE reads through MiXCR, one entry per CDR3 protein. Of some 200,000 distinct CDR3 sequences in the sample, about 7.5% are singletons; the top ten hold around 1.8%. The data also belong to a second study, concerning yellow fever vaccine responses in identical twins.

The clonotype comes from a woman between 18 and 29 years old in good health. This chain joins TRBV10-2 and TRBJ1-5, with D possibly being TRBD1 (6 bases). The source material was memory (CD45RO+) T cells sorted from blood. The CDR3 DNA is TGCGCCAGCGGCCGGACAGATAGCAATCAGCCCCAGCATTTT. Protein sequence: CASGRTDSNQPQHF.